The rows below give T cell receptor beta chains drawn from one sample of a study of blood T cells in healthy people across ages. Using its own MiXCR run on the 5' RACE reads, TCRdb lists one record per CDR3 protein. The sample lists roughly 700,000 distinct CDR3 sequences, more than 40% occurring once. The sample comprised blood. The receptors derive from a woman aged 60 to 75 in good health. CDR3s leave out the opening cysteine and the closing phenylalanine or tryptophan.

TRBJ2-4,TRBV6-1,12,ASSLGALEWEQY
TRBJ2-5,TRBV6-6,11,ASIRSRGETQY
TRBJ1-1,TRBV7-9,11,ASSFASNTEAF
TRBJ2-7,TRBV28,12,ASRGTGNSYEQY
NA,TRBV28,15,ASSLSTTGQFGRTQY
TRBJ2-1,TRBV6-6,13,ASSYKGLAINEQF
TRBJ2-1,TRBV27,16,ASSLDGGSGDSYNEQF
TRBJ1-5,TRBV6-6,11,AIGQEKGQPQH
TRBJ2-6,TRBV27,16,ASSSVRDRVKGANVLT
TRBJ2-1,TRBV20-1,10,SPRQAYNEQF
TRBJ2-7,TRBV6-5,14,ASSYLAGGPRNEQY
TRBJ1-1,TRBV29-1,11,SVGQNAPTEAF
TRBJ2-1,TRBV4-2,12,ASSQERSYNEQF
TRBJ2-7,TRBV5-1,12,ASRKRLAGHEQY
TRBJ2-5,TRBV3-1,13,ASSPDRQYGNEQY
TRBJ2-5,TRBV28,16,ASSLSDWGWGKQETQY
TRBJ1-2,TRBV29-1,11,SVEDLMGQGYT
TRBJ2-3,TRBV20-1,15,SARTSGRSFGTDTQY
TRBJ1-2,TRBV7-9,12,ASSRDTELYGYT
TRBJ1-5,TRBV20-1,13,SARDGWGGGQPQH
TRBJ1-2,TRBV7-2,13,ASSLSGRLFDGYT
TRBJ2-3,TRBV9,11,ASSPGGARAQY
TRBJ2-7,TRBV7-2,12,ASSQEPVYYEQY
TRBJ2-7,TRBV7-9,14,ASSLLVGRGRLEQY
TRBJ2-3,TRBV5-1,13,ASTVASRTTDTQY
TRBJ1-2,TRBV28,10,ASSLPNYGYT
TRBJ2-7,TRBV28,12,ASGRQGDSYEQY
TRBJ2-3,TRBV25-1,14,ASSEYVGSSTDTQY
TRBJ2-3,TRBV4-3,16,ASSQDRTGELRTDTQY
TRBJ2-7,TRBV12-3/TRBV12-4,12,ASRATGLSYEQY
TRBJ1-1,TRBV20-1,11,SARDRIGTKAF
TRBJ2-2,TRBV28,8,ASSSRELF
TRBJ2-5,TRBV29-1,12,SAEAGGGEETQY
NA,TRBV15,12,ATSRDRAGETQY
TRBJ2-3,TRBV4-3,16,ASSPRGGGGTFTDTQY
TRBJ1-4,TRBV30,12,AWNNAATNEKLF
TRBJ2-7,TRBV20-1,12,SARLSGRADEQY
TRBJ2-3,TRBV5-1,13,ASSPLGQVTDTQY
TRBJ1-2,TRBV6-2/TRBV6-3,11,ASSYSKGYGYT
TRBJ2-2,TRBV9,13,ASSGTSGNTGKLF
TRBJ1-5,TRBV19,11,ASSIEVLQPQH
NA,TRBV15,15,ATSRETSGNSYNEQY
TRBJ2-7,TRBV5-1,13,ASSVIPQGLNEQY
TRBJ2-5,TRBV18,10,ASHRVGETQY
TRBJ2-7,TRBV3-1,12,ASSQVFFFYEQY
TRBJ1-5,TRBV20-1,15,SAQNPGPQASNQPQH
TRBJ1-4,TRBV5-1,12,ASSLEPGQEKLF
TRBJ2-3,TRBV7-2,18,ASSLALKTSGRRGTDTQY
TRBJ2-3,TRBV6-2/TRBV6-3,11,ASREVGTDTQY
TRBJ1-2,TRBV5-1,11,ASSSDRGRGYT
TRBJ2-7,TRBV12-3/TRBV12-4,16,ASSLELAGASSYNEQY
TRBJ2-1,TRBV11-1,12,ASSSQQPGQGKF